This T cell receptor (beta chain) derives from a study of identical twins. Study findings and constraints: While abundant cord blood beta clonotypes carried fewer insertions, memory repertoires showed no such pattern.

Germline lookup yields CDR1 MNHNS and CDR2 SASEGT. The V end lost 11 bases, the J end lost 2 bases, and 16 bases lay between the germline ends. This CDR3 region has 15 residues. With respect to this clonotype: Its antigen is as yet unknown.

TCRdb re-derived calls from the 5' RACE reads in MiXCR, one entry per CDR3 protein. The repertoire consists of about 900,000 distinct CDR3 sequences, with 9% to 15% occurring once and the leading ten covering 1.5% to 2%. The data were also submitted as part of a second study, on yellow fever vaccine responses in identical twins.

The clonotype was recovered from a woman between 18 and 29 years old in good health. What was sequenced was PBMCs. The chain has TRBV6-1 and TRBJ2-6; D unclear. CDR3 protein: CAPTEGPTGANVLTF. In DNA, the CDR3 is TGTGCCCCAACAGAAGGCCCTACTGGGGCCAACGTCCTGACTTTC.